This T cell receptor beta chain was sequenced in a study of T cell clonotyping in hematopoietic cell transplantation. The study's findings and limits: No sorting was done, leaving CD4 and CD8 contributions mixed.

V lost 5 bases and J lost 2; bases outside the gene matches: 7. Germline CDR1 SNHLY, CDR2 FYNNEI. The CDR3 has 17 residues. A word on this clone: The antigen is undetermined.

This table comes from immunoSEQ multiplex PCR, and its TCRdb copy is limited to in-frame clones, with some not included. In the table there are 25,000 to 30,000 clones, approximately 94% of which are singletons. Time point defined: recipient sample about 28 days before transplant, after cytoreduction. The chain has TRBV2 and TRBJ2-3; TRBD2 aligns across 13 bases. The source was peripheral blood mononuclear cells, collected before stem cell transplant. The source of this sequence is a man in his fifties with acute myeloid leukemia. Some clones in this sample may be carry-over from other donors' samples. This CDR3 is CASSSRGTSGATDTQYF. In DNA, the CDR3 is TGTGCCAGCAGTTCAAGAGGGACTAGCGGGGCCACAGATACGCAGTATTTT.